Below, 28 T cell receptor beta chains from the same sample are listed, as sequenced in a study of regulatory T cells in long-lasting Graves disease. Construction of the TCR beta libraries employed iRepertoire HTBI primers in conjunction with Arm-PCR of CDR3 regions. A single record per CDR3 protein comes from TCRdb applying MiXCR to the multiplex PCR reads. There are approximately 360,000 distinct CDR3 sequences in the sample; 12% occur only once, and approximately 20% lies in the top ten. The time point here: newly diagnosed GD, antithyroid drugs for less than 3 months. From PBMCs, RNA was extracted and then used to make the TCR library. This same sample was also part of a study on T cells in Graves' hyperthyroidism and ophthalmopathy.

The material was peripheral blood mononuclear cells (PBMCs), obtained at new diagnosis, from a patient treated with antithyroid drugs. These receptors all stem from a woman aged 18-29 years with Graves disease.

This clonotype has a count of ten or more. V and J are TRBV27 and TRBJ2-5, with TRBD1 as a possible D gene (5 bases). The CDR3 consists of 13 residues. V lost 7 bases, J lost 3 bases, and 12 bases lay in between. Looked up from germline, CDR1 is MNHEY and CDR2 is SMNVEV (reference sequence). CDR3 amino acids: CASKDISKETQYF. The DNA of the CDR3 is TGTGCCAGCAAGGACATTAGCAAAGAGACCCAGTACTTC.

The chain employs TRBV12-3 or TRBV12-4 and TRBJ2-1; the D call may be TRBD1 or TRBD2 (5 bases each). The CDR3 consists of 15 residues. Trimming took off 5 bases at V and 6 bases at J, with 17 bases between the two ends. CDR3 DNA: TGTGCCAGCAGTCGAAGTGCGAGGGACGCCAATGAGCAGTTCTTC. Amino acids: CASSRSARDANEQFF.

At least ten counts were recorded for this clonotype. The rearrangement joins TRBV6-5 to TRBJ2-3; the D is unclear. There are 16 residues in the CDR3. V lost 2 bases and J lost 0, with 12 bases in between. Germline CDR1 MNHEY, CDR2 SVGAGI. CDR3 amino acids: CASSYQQPSSTDTQYF. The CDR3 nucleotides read TGTGCCAGCAGTTACCAACAGCCATCTAGCACAGATACGCAGTATTTT.

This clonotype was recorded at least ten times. The CDR3 protein is CASSYQRRGSSEQYV. In nucleotides, the CDR3 is TGTGCCAGCAGTTATCAGAGGAGGGGATCCAGCGAGCAGTACGTC. V is TRBV6-2 or TRBV6-3 and J is TRBJ2-7; possibly TRBD2 for D (6 bases). Between the trimmed V and J ends, which lost 3 bases and 6 bases, there was a span of 18 bases. Germline V gene sequence: CDR1 MNHEY, CDR2 SVGEGT. The CDR3 has 15 residues.

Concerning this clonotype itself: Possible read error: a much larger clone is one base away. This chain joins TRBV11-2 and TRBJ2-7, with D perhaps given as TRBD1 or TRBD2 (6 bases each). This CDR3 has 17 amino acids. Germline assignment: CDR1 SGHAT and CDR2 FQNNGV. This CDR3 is CASSQETGVQGPYEQYF. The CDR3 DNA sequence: TGCGCCAGCAGCCAAGAAACGGGGGTACAGGGCCCCTACGAGCAGTACTTC.

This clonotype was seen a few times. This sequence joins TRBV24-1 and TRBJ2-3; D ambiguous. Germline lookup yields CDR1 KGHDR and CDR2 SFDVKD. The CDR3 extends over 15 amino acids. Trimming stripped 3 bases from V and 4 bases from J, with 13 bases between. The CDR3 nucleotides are TGTGCCACCAGTGATACACGAACAGTGGCAGATACGCAGTATTTT. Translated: CATSDTRTVADTQYF.

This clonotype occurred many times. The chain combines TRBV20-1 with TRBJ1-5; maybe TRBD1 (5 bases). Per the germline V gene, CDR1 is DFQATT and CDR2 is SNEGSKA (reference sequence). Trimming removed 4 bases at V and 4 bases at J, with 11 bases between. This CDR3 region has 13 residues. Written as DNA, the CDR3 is TGCAGTGCTAAGGGACCCCTTAATCAGCCCCAGCATTTT. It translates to CSAKGPLNQPQHF.

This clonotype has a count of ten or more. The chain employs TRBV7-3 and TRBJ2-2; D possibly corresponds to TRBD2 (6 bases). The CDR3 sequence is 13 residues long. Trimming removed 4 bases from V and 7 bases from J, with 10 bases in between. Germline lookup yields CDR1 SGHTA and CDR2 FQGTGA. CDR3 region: CASSWGDRGELFF. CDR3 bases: TGTGCCAGCAGCTGGGGGGATCGCGGGGAGCTGTTTTTT.

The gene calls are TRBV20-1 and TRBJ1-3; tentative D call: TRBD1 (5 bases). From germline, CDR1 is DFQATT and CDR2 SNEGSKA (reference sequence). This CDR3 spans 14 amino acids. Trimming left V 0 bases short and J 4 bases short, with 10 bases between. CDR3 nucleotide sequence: TGCAGTGCTAGAGAACAGGCAGGAGGAAACACCATATATTTT. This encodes CSAREQAGGNTIYF.

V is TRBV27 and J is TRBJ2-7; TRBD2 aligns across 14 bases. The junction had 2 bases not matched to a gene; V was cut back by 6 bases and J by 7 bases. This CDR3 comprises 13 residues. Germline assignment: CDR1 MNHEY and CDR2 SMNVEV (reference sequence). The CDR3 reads CASSWTSGREQYF. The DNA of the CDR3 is TGTGCCAGCAGCTGGACTAGCGGGAGGGAGCAGTACTTC.

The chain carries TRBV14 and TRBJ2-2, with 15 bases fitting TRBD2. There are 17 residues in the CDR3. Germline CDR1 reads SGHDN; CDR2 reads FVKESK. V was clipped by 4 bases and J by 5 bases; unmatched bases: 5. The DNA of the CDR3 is TGTGCCAGCAGCCGACCGGGACTAGCGGGAGGTACCGGGGAGCTGTTTTTT. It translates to CASSRPGLAGGTGELFF.

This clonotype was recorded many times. For the CDR3, the DNA is TGTGCCAGCAGCCAAGGTATCCGGACGAACACTGAAGCTTTCTTT. It encodes CASSQGIRTNTEAFF. The chain is built from TRBV4-2 and TRBJ1-1; D is unclear. V was trimmed by 1 base and J by 1 base, leaving 10 bases between them. The CDR3 runs to 15 residues. The germline V gene encodes CDR1 LGHNA and CDR2 YNFKEQ.

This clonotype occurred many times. The CDR3 is CSARRLGRLDYGYTF. The CDR3 coding sequence is TGCAGTGCTAGGAGGTTGGGCAGGCTGGACTATGGCTACACCTTC. This rearrangement joins TRBV20-1 to TRBJ1-2; D unresolved. Trimming removed 3 bases at V and 3 bases at J, with 17 bases between. CDR1 and CDR2 (germline): DFQATT, SNEGSKA (reference sequence). The CDR3 contains 15 residues.

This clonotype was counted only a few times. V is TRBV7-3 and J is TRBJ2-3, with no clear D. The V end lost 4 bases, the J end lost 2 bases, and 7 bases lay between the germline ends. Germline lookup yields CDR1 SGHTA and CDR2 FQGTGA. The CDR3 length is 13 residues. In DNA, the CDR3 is TGTGCCAGCAGCTACCTTAACACAGATACGCAGTATTTT. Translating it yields CASSYLNTDTQYF.

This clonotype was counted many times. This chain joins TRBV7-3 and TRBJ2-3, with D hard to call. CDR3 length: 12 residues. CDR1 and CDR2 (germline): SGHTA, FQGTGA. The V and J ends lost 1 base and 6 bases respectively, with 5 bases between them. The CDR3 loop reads CASSLRHDTQYF. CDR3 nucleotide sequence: TGTGCCAGCAGCTTAAGGCACGATACGCAGTATTTT.

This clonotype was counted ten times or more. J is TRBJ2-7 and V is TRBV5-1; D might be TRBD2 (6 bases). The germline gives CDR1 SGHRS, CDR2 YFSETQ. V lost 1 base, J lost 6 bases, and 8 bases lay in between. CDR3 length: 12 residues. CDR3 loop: CASSLNGGEQYF. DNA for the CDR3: TGCGCCAGCAGCTTGAACGGGGGCGAGCAGTACTTC.

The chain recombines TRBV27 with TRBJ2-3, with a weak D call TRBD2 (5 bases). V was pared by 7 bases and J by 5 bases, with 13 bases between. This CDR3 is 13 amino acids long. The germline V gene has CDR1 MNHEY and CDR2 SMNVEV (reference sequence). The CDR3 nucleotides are TGTGCCAGCACCTCGGACTCGTTAGATACGCAGTATTTT. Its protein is CASTSDSLDTQYF.

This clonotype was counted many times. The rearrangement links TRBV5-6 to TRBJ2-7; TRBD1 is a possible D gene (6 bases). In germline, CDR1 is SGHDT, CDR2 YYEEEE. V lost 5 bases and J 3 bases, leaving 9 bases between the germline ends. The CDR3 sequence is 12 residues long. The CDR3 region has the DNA TGTGCCAGCAGATCCAGGGGCTACGAGCAGTACTTC. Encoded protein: CASRSRGYEQYF.

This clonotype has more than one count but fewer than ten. CDR3 bases: TGTGCCAGCAGCCAACGCCCGGGACAGGTCTACGAGCAGTACTTC. Translation: CASSQRPGQVYEQYF. The gene calls are TRBV14 and TRBJ2-7; 8 bases align to TRBD1. This CDR3 comprises 15 residues. V lost 2 bases and J lost 3; bases outside the gene matches: 6. Germline CDR1 is SGHDN and CDR2 is FVKESK.

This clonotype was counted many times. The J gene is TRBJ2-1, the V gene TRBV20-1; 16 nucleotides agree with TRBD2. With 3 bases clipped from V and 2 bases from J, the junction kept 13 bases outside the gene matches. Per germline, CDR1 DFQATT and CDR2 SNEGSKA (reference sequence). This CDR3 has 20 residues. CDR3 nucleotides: TGCAGTGCTAGGGCAACCGGGACTAGCGGGAGGGGTGGCACCTACAATGAGCAGTTCTTC. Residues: CSARATGTSGRGGTYNEQFF.

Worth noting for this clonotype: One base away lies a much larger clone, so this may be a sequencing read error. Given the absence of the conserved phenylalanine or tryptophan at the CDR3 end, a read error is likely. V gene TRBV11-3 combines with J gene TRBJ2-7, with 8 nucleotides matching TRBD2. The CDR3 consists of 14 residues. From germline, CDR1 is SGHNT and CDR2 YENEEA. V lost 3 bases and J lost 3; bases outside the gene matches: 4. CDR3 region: CASSFAGGIYEQYS. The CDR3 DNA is TGTGCCAGCAGCTTTGCGGGAGGTATCTACGAGCAGTACTCC.

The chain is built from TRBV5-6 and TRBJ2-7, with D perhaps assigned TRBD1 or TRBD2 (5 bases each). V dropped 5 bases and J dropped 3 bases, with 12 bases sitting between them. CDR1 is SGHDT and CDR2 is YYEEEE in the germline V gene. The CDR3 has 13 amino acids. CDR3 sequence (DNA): TGTGCCAGCAGACCGGGGCAGAGCTACGAGCAGTACGTC. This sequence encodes CASRPGQSYEQYV.

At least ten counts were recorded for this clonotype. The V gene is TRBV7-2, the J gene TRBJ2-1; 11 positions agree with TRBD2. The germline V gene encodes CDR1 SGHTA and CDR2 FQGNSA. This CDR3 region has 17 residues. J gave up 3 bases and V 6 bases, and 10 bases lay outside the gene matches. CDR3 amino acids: CASRKNSGGAVYNEQFF. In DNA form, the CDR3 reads TGTGCCAGCAGAAAAAATAGCGGGGGGGCTGTCTACAATGAGCAGTTCTTC. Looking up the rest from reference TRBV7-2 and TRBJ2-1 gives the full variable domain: GAGVSQSPSNKVTEKGKDVELRCDPISGHTALYWYRQSLGQGLEFLIYFQGNSAPDKSGLPSDRFSAERTGGSVSTLTIQRTQQEDSAVYLCASRKNSGGAVYNEQFFGPGTRLTVL.

CDR3 amino acids: CATSRLYTGELFF. In DNA, the CDR3 is TGTGCCACCAGCAGATTGTACACCGGGGAGCTGTTTTTT. The V call is TRBV15, the J call TRBJ2-2, with no clear D. Per germline, CDR1 LNHNV and CDR2 YYDKDF (reference sequence). The CDR3 covers 13 residues. V shed 2 bases and J shed 3 bases, with 4 bases lying between them.

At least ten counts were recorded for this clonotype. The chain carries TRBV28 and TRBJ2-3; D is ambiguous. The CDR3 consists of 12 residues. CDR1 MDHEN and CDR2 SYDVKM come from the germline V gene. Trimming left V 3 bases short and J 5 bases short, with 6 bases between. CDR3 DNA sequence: TGTGCCAGCAGTTTTTGGAGAGATACGCAGTATTTT. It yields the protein CASSFWRDTQYF. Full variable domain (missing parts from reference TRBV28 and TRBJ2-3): DVKVTQSSRYLVKRTGEKVFLECVQDMDHENMFWYRQDPGLGLRLIYFSYDVKMKEKGDIPEGYSVSREKKERFSLILESASTNQTSMYLCASSFWRDTQYFGPGTRLTVL.

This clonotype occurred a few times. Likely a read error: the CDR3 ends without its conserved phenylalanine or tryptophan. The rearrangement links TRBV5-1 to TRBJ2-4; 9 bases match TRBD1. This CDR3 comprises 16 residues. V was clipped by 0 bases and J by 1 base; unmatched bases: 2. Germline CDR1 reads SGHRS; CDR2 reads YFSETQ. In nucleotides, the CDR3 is TGCGCCAGCAGCTTGGAGGGACAGGGCGCCAAAAACATTCAGTACTCC. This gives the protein CASSLEGQGAKNIQYS.

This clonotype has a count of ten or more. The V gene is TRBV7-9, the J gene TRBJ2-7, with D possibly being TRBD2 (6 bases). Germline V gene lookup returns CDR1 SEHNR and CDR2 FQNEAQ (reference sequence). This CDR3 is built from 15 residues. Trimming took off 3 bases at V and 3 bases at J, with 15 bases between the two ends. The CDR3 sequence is CASSFSGSAFYEQYF. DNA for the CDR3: TGTGCCAGCAGCTTCTCCGGGAGCGCCTTCTACGAGCAGTACTTC.

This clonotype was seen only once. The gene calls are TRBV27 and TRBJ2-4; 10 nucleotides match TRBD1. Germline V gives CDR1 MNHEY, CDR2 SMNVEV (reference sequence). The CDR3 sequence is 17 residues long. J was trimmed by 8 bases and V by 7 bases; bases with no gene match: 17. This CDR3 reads CASIPLPGQGRPDIQYF. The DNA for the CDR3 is TGTGCCAGCATCCCTTTACCGGGACAGGGGCGGCCGGACATTCAGTACTTC.